One sample yielded the 26 T cell receptor beta chains listed below, sequenced in a study of blood T cells in healthy people across ages. Next came a second PCR, run for about 6 to 12 cycles, which used a sample-barcoded 5' primer along with a J-beta primer mix. TCRdb reanalysed the 5' RACE reads using MiXCR and keeps one entry per CDR3 protein. Among fewer than 2,000,000 distinct CDR3 sequences, about 35% were seen once, and the ten largest hold approximately 10%. The sequenced sample consisted of blood. These receptors all stem from a woman in her thirties in good health.

A few counts support this clonotype. V gene TRBV7-2 combines with J gene TRBJ1-2; D uncertain. V was cut by 5 bases and J by 11 bases, with 15 bases left in between. This CDR3 comprises 12 residues. In germline, CDR1 is SGHTA, CDR2 FQGNSA. The CDR3 nucleotides read TGTGCCAGCAGCAAGAACCCGGCGGGATACACCTTC. Its translation is CASSKNPAGYTF.

J is TRBJ2-1 and V is TRBV19; 8 bases map to TRBD1. The CDR3 consists of 14 residues. V was pared by 1 base and J by 6 bases, with 2 bases of the junction left unmatched. CDR1 and CDR2 (germline): LNHDA, SQIVND (reference sequence). This chain's CDR3 is CASSIGTGSNEQFF. CDR3 nucleotides: TGTGCCAGTAGTATAGGGACAGGGAGCAATGAGCAGTTCTTC.

The V gene is TRBV5-1, the J gene TRBJ1-5, with 9 bases matching TRBD1. After removal of 4 bases from V and 5 bases from J, the junction contained 7 bases not matched to a gene. Germline loops: CDR1 SGHRS, CDR2 YFSETQ. The CDR3 sequence is 15 residues long. DNA of the CDR3: TGCGCCAGCAGCCTGGGGGACAGGGACGATCAGCCCCAGCATTTT. Encoded protein: CASSLGDRDDQPQHF. The full variable domain, its missing parts supplied by reference TRBV5-1 and TRBJ1-5, is KAGVTQTPRYLIKTRGQQVTLSCSPISGHRSVSWYQQTPGQGLQFLFEYFSETQRNKGNFPGRFSGRQFSNSRSEMNVSTLELGDSALYLCASSLGDRDDQPQHFGDGTRLSIL.

This chain links TRBV9 with TRBJ2-3, with 11 bases lining up with TRBD2. There are 18 residues in the CDR3. Germline V gene sequence: CDR1 SGDLS, CDR2 YYNGEE. V shed 1 base and J 4 bases; nucleotides not matched to a gene: 11. CDR3 protein: CASSVTPGGTSGSDTQYF. The CDR3 nucleotides are TGTGCCAGCAGCGTAACGCCCGGTGGGACTAGCGGCTCAGATACGCAGTATTTT.

On this clonotype itself: This sequence may be a read error, since a much larger clone differs from it by one base. The J gene is TRBJ1-4, the V gene TRBV4-1; D call uncertain. This CDR3 has 11 amino acids. Germline CDR1 reads MGHRA; CDR2 reads YSYEKL. CDR3 DNA sequence: TGCGCCAGCAGCCAGGGTGAAGAACTGTTTTTT. Translated, it gives CASSQGEELFF.

This rearrangement joins TRBV7-9 to TRBJ2-7; D may be TRBD1 or TRBD2 (5 bases each). Looked up from germline, CDR1 is SEHNR and CDR2 is FQNEAQ (reference sequence). V shed 9 bases and J shed 3 bases, with 15 bases lying between them. This CDR3 is built from 13 residues. In nucleotides, the CDR3 is TGTGCCAGTAAGGGTGGGACCTTCTACGAGCAGTACTTC. Residues: CASKGGTFYEQYF. Combining the CDR3 with reference TRBV7-9 and TRBJ2-7 gives the whole variable domain DTGVSQNPRHKITKRGQNVTFRCDPISEHNRLYWYRQTLGQGPEFLTYFQNEAQLEKSRLLSDRFSAERPKGSFSTLEIQRTEQGDSAMYLCASKGGTFYEQYFGPGTRLTVT.

This clonotype showed up just a few times. J is TRBJ1-4 and V is TRBV7-2, with D tentatively TRBD1 (5 bases). The V gene's germline CDR1 is SGHTA and CDR2 FQGNSA. This CDR3 is built from 13 residues. V lost 5 bases and J lost 8, with 12 bases in between. CDR3 residues: CASSLGTREKLFF. As DNA, the CDR3 is TGTGCCAGCAGCCTCGGGACGAGAGAAAAACTGTTTTTT. The whole variable domain, remainder taken from reference TRBV7-2 and TRBJ1-4, is GAGVSQSPSNKVTEKGKDVELRCDPISGHTALYWYRQSLGQGLEFLIYFQGNSAPDKSGLPSDRFSAERTGGSVSTLTIQRTQQEDSAVYLCASSLGTREKLFFGSGTQLSVL.

The chain employs TRBV20-1 and TRBJ1-4; D unclear. CDR1 DFQATT and CDR2 SNEGSKA come from the germline V gene (reference sequence). V lost 1 base, J lost 0 bases, and 6 bases lay in between. The CDR3 spans 14 residues. CDR3 DNA sequence: TGCAGTGCTAGAGGGGGAGCAACTAATGAAAAACTGTTTTTT. It translates to CSARGGATNEKLFF.

V gene TRBV3-1 combines with J gene TRBJ2-7, with a tentative D call TRBD2 (7 bases). The CDR3 contains 15 residues. V was trimmed by 4 bases and J by 0 bases, leaving 13 bases between them. Germline assignment: CDR1 LGHDT and CDR2 YNNKEL (reference sequence). CDR3 residues: CASSRGGERSYEQYF. The DNA for the CDR3 is TGTGCCAGCAGCCGAGGGGGGGAGCGCTCCTACGAGCAGTACTTC.

This clonotype was seen repeatedly, ten times or more. The V and J genes are TRBV5-1 and TRBJ1-2, with TRBD1 matching 11 bases. Germline lookup yields CDR1 SGHRS and CDR2 YFSETQ. The ends lost 3 bases at V and 8 bases at J; junction bases unmatched: 3. This CDR3 has 13 amino acids. The CDR3 protein is CASSSGTGGGYTF. CDR3 nucleotides: TGCGCCAGCAGCTCCGGGACAGGGGGAGGCTACACCTTC.

This clonotype was observed a few times. This rearrangement joins TRBV5-5 to TRBJ2-6, with 7 bases identical to TRBD1. V was pared by 4 bases and J by 0 bases, with 4 bases of the junction left unmatched. The germline gives CDR1 SGHKS, CDR2 YYEKEE (reference sequence). This CDR3 region has 16 residues. Here the CDR3 DNA reads TGTGCCAGCAGCCTGTGGGACAGCTCTGGGGCCAACGTCCTGACTTTC. Amino acid sequence: CASSLWDSSGANVLTF.

The chain is built from TRBV7-9 and TRBJ2-5; 8 positions match TRBD2. This CDR3 has 15 residues. The V gene end was trimmed by 5 bases and the J gene end by 4 bases; junction bases not matched to a gene: 9. In germline, CDR1 is SEHNR, CDR2 FQNEAQ (reference sequence). CDR3 DNA: TGTGCCAGCAGCCACCCCGGGAGGGACTTAGAGACCCAGTACTTC. Protein: CASSHPGRDLETQYF.

To note about this clonotype: A junction end diverges from the germline sequence, so it may reflect a read error. The V call is TRBV3-1, the J call TRBJ2-3; D remains unclear. This CDR3 region has 13 residues. Germline V gene data show CDR1 as LGHDT and CDR2 as YNNKEL (reference sequence). CDR3 nucleotides: TGCTGGACGCGGATTACGAGCACAGATACGCAGTATTTT. Translated, it gives CWTRITSTDTQYF.

The V call is TRBV10-3, the J call TRBJ1-2, with a possible D match to TRBD1 (5 bases). This CDR3 has 13 residues. Germline V gene data show CDR1 as ENHRY and CDR2 as SYGVKD. V lost 6 bases, J lost 4 bases, and 12 bases lay in between. This chain's CDR3 is CAIRKPGLYGYTF. For the CDR3, the DNA is TGTGCCATCAGAAAGCCGGGACTCTATGGCTACACCTTC.

The chain combines TRBV28 with TRBJ2-3; TRBD1 is a possible D gene (6 bases). The CDR3 totals 15 residues. Germline V gives CDR1 MDHEN, CDR2 SYDVKM. Trimming stripped 3 bases from V and 2 bases from J, with 12 bases between. The CDR3 coding sequence is TGTGCCAGCAGTTTGAACAGGGAGCACACAGATACGCAGTATTTT. Protein sequence: CASSLNREHTDTQYF. The whole variable domain, remainder taken from reference TRBV28 and TRBJ2-3, is DVKVTQSSRYLVKRTGEKVFLECVQDMDHENMFWYRQDPGLGLRLIYFSYDVKMKEKGDIPEGYSVSREKKERFSLILESASTNQTSMYLCASSLNREHTDTQYFGPGTRLTVL.

The rearrangement joins TRBV9 to TRBJ2-1; D unclear. Between the trimmed V and J ends, which lost 0 bases and 5 bases, there was a span of 6 bases. Per germline, CDR1 SGDLS and CDR2 YYNGEE. CDR3 length equals 13 residues. The CDR3 loop is CASSVGSNNEQFF. The DNA for the CDR3 is TGTGCCAGCAGCGTAGGTTCTAACAATGAGCAGTTCTTC.

The gene calls are TRBV28 and TRBJ2-3; D is undetermined. From germline, CDR1 is MDHEN and CDR2 SYDVKM. The CDR3 is 15 amino acids. V was cut by 3 bases and J by 1 base, with 11 bases left in between. The CDR3 region has the DNA TGTGCCAGCAGTTTGTCGGATCCCGGCACAGATACGCAGTATTTT. Residues: CASSLSDPGTDTQYF. The variable domain in full, with the rest retrieved from reference TRBV28 and TRBJ2-3, is DVKVTQSSRYLVKRTGEKVFLECVQDMDHENMFWYRQDPGLGLRLIYFSYDVKMKEKGDIPEGYSVSREKKERFSLILESASTNQTSMYLCASSLSDPGTDTQYFGPGTRLTVL.

The V call is TRBV29-1, the J call TRBJ2-2; maybe TRBD1 (5 bases). Deletions cut 4 bases from V and 6 bases from J, with 9 bases between. The germline CDR1 and CDR2 sequences are SQVTM and ANQGSEA. The CDR3 is 12 amino acids. The DNA for the CDR3 is TGCAGCGTTGGATTGGGGCCCGGGGAGCTGTTTTTT. Its translation is CSVGLGPGELFF.

The chain employs TRBV20-1 and TRBJ2-1; 14 bases match TRBD2. J lost 4 bases, V lost 4 bases, and 6 bases had no gene match. This CDR3 spans 16 amino acids. The germline CDR1 and CDR2 sequences are DFQATT and SNEGSKA (reference sequence). CDR3 DNA sequence: TGCAGTGCTACCCGGACTAGCGGGGGGTCATACAATGAGCAGTTCTTC. Amino acids: CSATRTSGGSYNEQFF.

Only a few counts were recorded for this clonotype. The chain employs TRBV4-2 and TRBJ2-3, with TRBD2 as a possible D gene (5 bases). Between the trimmed V and J ends, which lost 4 bases and 5 bases, there was a span of 19 bases. The CDR3 has 16 amino acids. The germline V gene has CDR1 LGHNA and CDR2 YNFKEQ. The CDR3 DNA follows: TGTGCCAGCAGCCTTCGTTCTTCGGGGTATAGAGATACGCAGTATTTT. It is translated as CASSLRSSGYRDTQYF.

The chain uses TRBV11-2 and TRBJ2-6, with 12 bases matching TRBD2. CDR1 is SGHAT, CDR2 FQNNGV, per germline. The J segment lost 7 bases and the V segment lost 6 bases, leaving 10 bases of the junction unmatched. The CDR3 loop spans 17 amino acids. DNA of the CDR3: TGTGCCAGCAGGAGCCGACTAGCGGGAGATGGAGCCAACGTCCTGACTTTC. Amino acid sequence: CASRSRLAGDGANVLTF. Full variable domain (remainder filled in from reference TRBV11-2 and TRBJ2-6): EAGVAQSPRYKIIEKRQSVAFWCNPISGHATLYWYQQILGQGPKLLIQFQNNGVVDDSQLPKDRFSAERLKGVDSTLKIQPAKLEDSAVYLCASRSRLAGDGANVLTFGAGSRLTVL.

The chain has TRBV9 and TRBJ1-2; D remains ambiguous. Trimming shortened V by 3 bases and J by 1 base, and 7 bases separated the two germline ends. The CDR3 runs 13 residues. Germline V gives CDR1 SGDLS, CDR2 YYNGEE. CDR3 region: CASSAPNNYGYTF. CDR3 sequence (DNA): TGTGCCAGCAGCGCCCCCAATAACTATGGCTACACCTTC.

The chain joins TRBV6-2 or TRBV6-3 to TRBJ2-7; D is perhaps TRBD1 or TRBD2 (6 bases each). The CDR3 consists of 15 residues. Germline V gives CDR1 MNHEY, CDR2 SVGEGT. Between the trimmed V and J ends, which lost 6 bases and 4 bases, there was a span of 19 bases. The CDR3 is CASSKMGASGYEQYF. As DNA, the CDR3 is TGTGCCAGCAGCAAAATGGGGGCGAGCGGGTACGAGCAGTACTTC.

This clonotype has just a few counts. The chain has TRBV24-1 and TRBJ2-1; the match to TRBD2 covers 11 bases. There are 18 residues in the CDR3. The trim removed 3 bases at V and 3 bases at J, leaving 9 bases unmatched. Germline V gene sequence: CDR1 KGHDR, CDR2 SFDVKD. In nucleotides, the CDR3 is TGTGCCACCAGTGATCCTATCACTAGCGGGGGAAACTACAATGAGCAGTTCTTC. Residues: CATSDPITSGGNYNEQFF.

This sequence joins TRBV5-1 and TRBJ2-3, with TRBD1 matching 8 bases. The trim removed 3 bases at V and 2 bases at J, leaving 8 bases unmatched. This CDR3 comprises 16 residues. From germline, CDR1 is SGHRS and CDR2 YFSETQ. As DNA, the CDR3 is TGCGCCAGCAGCTGGGGGACAGGATTTAACACAGATACGCAGTATTTT. This translates into CASSWGTGFNTDTQYF.

The rearrangement links TRBV3-1 to TRBJ2-1; 9 bases are a match to TRBD2. After removal of 3 bases from V and 0 bases from J, the junction contained 3 bases not matched to a gene. Germline V lookup: CDR1 LGHDT, CDR2 YNNKEL (reference sequence). The CDR3 is 16 amino acids. The CDR3, as DNA: TGTGCCAGCAGCCATCTGCGGGGGGGCTCCTACAATGAGCAGTTCTTC. The encoded protein is CASSHLRGGSYNEQFF.